This T cell receptor (beta chain) comes out of a study of T cells expressing NK-cell markers. Libraries used 5'RACE template switching adding universal primer site and UMIs. With the 5' RACE reads reprocessed, TCRdb shows one record per CDR3 protein and no DNA. This table holds some 410,000 distinct CDR3 sequences. The germline CDR1 and CDR2 sequences are SQVTM and ANQGSEA. The CDR3 loop spans 13 amino acids. The V call is TRBV29-1, the J call TRBJ2-5; TCRdb picks TRBD1, but there is no DNA to check that call. Sequences were obtained from blood T cells: a sorted CD56 or NKG2C T cell subset, CD4+ or CD8+ T cells, or bulk PBMC T cells (not recorded which). The receptor was derived from a woman aged 18 to 75 in good health. The CDR3 is CSVEATGVETQYF.